The 21 T cell receptor beta chains below come from one sample, sequenced in a study of T cell responses to AZD1222 COVID-19 vaccine. Measured with immunoSEQ multiplex PCR; TCRdb has only the in-frame clones, and not every one. The sample includes roughly 100,000 clones, approximately 86% of them seen just once. The specimen was peripheral blood, collected on day 0 of AZD1222 vaccination. Receptor source: an adult in good health.

V is TRBV28 and J is TRBJ1-2; D gene ambiguous. The CDR3 is 13 residues long. Germline V gene lookup returns CDR1 MDHEN and CDR2 SYDVKM. Between the trimmed V and J ends, which lost 5 bases and 1 base, there was a span of 8 bases. This CDR3 reads CASSAPVNYGYTF. The CDR3 DNA reads TGTGCCAGCAGTGCTCCTGTTAACTATGGCTACACCTTC.

CDR3 DNA: TGTGCCAGCAGCCGGCCCGGGATCTCTCACACAGATACGCAGTATTTT. This encodes CASSRPGISHTDTQYF. This chain uses TRBV4-2 with TRBJ2-3; TRBD2 is a possible D gene (5 bases). In germline, CDR1 is LGHNA, CDR2 YNFKEQ. Trimming cost V 4 bases and J 2 bases, with 16 bases left between them. CDR3 length: 16 residues.

This chain connects TRBV19 to TRBJ2-1; perhaps D is TRBD1 or TRBD2 (5 bases each). The V gene lost 6 bases and the J gene lost 8 bases, with 17 bases spanning the gap. The germline V gene encodes CDR1 LNHDA and CDR2 SQIVND (reference sequence). The CDR3 runs to 14 residues. The CDR3 DNA sequence: TGTGCCAGTAGCGGAGGACACTGGACTCATGAGCAGTTCTTC. Amino acid sequence: CASSGGHWTHEQFF.

The chain uses TRBV7-8 and TRBJ2-3; 9 nucleotides line up with TRBD2. Germline V CDR1 and CDR2: SGHVS, FQNEAQ. This CDR3 is built from 16 residues. Trimming removed 5 bases from V and 4 bases from J; junction bases left unmatched: 10. The CDR3 DNA follows: TGTGCCAGCAGCGCCCTTTGGCGGGAGGGGGCAGATACGCAGTATTTT. It yields the protein CASSALWREGADTQYF. Using reference TRBV7-8 and TRBJ2-3 for the parts outside the CDR3, the full variable domain is GAGVSQSPRYKVAKRGQDVALRCDPISGHVSLFWYQQALGQGPEFLTYFQNEAQLDKSGLPSDRFFAERPEGSVSTLKIQRTQQEDSAVYLCASSALWREGADTQYFGPGTRLTVL.

The V call is TRBV11-2, the J call TRBJ1-1; a possible D gene is TRBD1 (5 bases). The germline V gene has CDR1 SGHAT and CDR2 FQNNGV. This CDR3 is 13 amino acids long. V gave up 5 bases and J gave up 0 bases, with 7 bases separating them. The CDR3 here is CASSGHLNTEAFF. Here the CDR3 DNA reads TGTGCCAGCAGCGGACACCTGAACACTGAAGCTTTCTTT.

The chain uses TRBV7-9 and TRBJ1-4; 7 nucleotides match TRBD1. Trimming removed 4 bases from V and 2 bases from J; junction bases left unmatched: 13. Germline CDR1 and CDR2: SEHNR and FQNEAQ (reference sequence). CDR3 length: 18 residues. As DNA, the CDR3 is TGTGCCAGCAGCTCCCGAGGGGGAGGGGGCTACACTAATGAAAAACTGTTTTTT. Translating gives CASSSRGGGGYTNEKLFF.

The chain combines TRBV19 with TRBJ1-4; no definite D call. The CDR3 has 11 amino acids. V was shortened by 7 bases and J by 10 bases, with 10 bases between the two germline ends. The V gene's germline CDR1 is LNHDA and CDR2 SQIVND (reference sequence). CDR3: CASKSGVKLFF. The DNA for the CDR3 is TGTGCCAGTAAATCAGGAGTAAAACTGTTTTTT.

The chain carries TRBV6-1 and TRBJ2-2; D unresolved. There are 13 residues in the CDR3. Germline V gives CDR1 MNHNS, CDR2 SASEGT. V shed 2 bases and J shed 7 bases, with 8 bases lying between them. The CDR3 nucleotides read TGTGCCAGCAGTGAAATGTGGAACGGGGAGCTGTTTTTT. Translated: CASSEMWNGELFF.

This rearrangement joins TRBV9 to TRBJ1-1; TRBD1 is a possible D gene (5 bases). Trimming cost V 0 bases and J 4 bases, with 7 bases left between them. Germline V gene data show CDR1 as SGDLS and CDR2 as YYNGEE. The CDR3 covers 13 residues. CDR3 sequence (DNA): TGTGCCAGCAGCGTAGGTACAGGCACTGAAGCTTTCTTT. Translated: CASSVGTGTEAFF.

The chain recombines TRBV29-1 with TRBJ2-5; 12 positions agree with TRBD2. Germline CDR1 reads SQVTM; CDR2 reads ANQGSEA. Unmatched junction bases numbered 10, after V lost 6 bases and J lost 5 bases. The CDR3 contains 15 residues. CDR3 sequence: CSVGGLAGPRETQYF. CDR3 DNA: TGCAGCGTGGGCGGACTAGCGGGACCCCGGGAGACCCAGTACTTC.

The chain is built from TRBV11-2 and TRBJ1-6, with D hard to call. Germline-derived CDR1 and CDR2 are SGHAT and FQNNGV. Trimming took 6 bases from V and 7 from J, leaving 16 bases between them. The CDR3 is 15 amino acids. The CDR3 is CASRRHQSSNSPLHF. CDR3 DNA: TGTGCCAGCAGACGGCACCAGAGCAGCAATTCACCCCTCCACTTT.

The chain carries TRBV28 and TRBJ2-7, with a possible D match to TRBD2 (5 bases). The germline CDR1 and CDR2 sequences are MDHEN and SYDVKM. The CDR3 is 11 residues long. V was clipped by 5 bases and J by 6 bases, with 8 bases between them. The CDR3 protein is CASSTEGEQYF. CDR3 DNA: TGTGCCAGCAGTACCGAGGGCGAGCAGTACTTC.

The CDR3 DNA follows: TGTGCCAGCAGCTTAGATTGGGGTGGGCTAGGGCAATCCTACGAGCAGTACTTC. This encodes CASSLDWGGLGQSYEQYF. The chain couples TRBV7-2 to TRBJ2-7; unclear D gene. Germline V gives CDR1 SGHTA, CDR2 FQGNSA. CDR3 size: 18 residues. Trimming stripped 1 base from V and 1 base from J, with 20 bases between.

The J gene is TRBJ2-1, the V gene TRBV30; TRBD2 aligns across 10 bases. The germline gives CDR1 GTSNPN, CDR2 SVGIG (reference sequence). The CDR3 has 14 amino acids. V lost 7 bases and J lost 1; bases outside the gene matches: 4. The CDR3 here is CASLAGVSYNEQFF. The CDR3 DNA is TGTGCCTCCCTAGCGGGAGTGTCCTACAATGAGCAGTTCTTC.

This sequence joins TRBV7-9 and TRBJ2-3, with D perhaps matching TRBD1 (5 bases). In germline, CDR1 is SEHNR, CDR2 FQNEAQ (reference sequence). The length of the CDR3 is 14 residues. V lost 0 bases and J lost 2, with 6 bases in between. CDR3 sequence reads: CASSLAGATDTQYF. For the CDR3, the DNA is TGTGCCAGCAGCTTAGCAGGGGCCACAGATACGCAGTATTTT.

The chain combines TRBV7-8 with TRBJ1-5; D remains unclear. Trimming cost V 1 base and J 2 bases, with 12 bases left between them. The CDR3 covers 16 residues. Per the germline V gene, CDR1 is SGHVS and CDR2 is FQNEAQ. CDR3 DNA sequence: TGTGCCAGCAGCTTAGGAGGTGGGCTCGGCAATCAGCCCCAGCATTTT. As protein: CASSLGGGLGNQPQHF.

The chain uses TRBV27 and TRBJ1-1; D is unresolved. This CDR3 contains 13 residues. Germline CDR1 and CDR2: MNHEY and SMNVEV (reference sequence). Trimming removed 6 bases at V and 4 bases at J, with 12 bases between. The CDR3 loop is CASRFMDGTEAFF. In DNA, the CDR3 is TGTGCCAGCAGATTCATGGACGGCACTGAAGCTTTCTTT.

The chain links TRBV6-5 to TRBJ1-2; 8 bases align to TRBD1. The CDR3 is made up of 13 amino acids. V gave up 8 bases and J gave up 4 bases; unmatched junction bases: 6. Germline V CDR1 and CDR2: MNHEY, SVGAGI. The CDR3 loop is CASSRQGIYGYTF. CDR3 coding DNA: TGTGCCAGCTCGAGACAGGGGATCTATGGCTACACCTTC.

The chain has TRBV5-4 and TRBJ2-1; TRBD1 agrees at 9 bases. J gave up 8 bases and V 1 base, and 4 bases lay outside the gene matches. The germline gives CDR1 SGHNT, CDR2 YYREEE (reference sequence). The CDR3 covers 14 residues. CDR3 sequence reads: CASSLTRDRDEQFF. CDR3 in DNA: TGTGCCAGCAGCTTGACCCGGGACAGGGATGAGCAGTTCTTC.

This chain connects TRBV7-2 to TRBJ1-2; 8 bases match TRBD1. The V gene's germline CDR1 is SGHTA and CDR2 FQGNSA. The CDR3 loop spans 15 amino acids. Germline trimming cut 1 base from V and 6 bases from J; bases unmatched to any gene: 7. In DNA, the CDR3 is TGTGCCAGCAGCTTAGGCGCAGGGGGCGGGGATGGCTACACCTTC. Protein sequence: CASSLGAGGGDGYTF. The full variable domain, in which reference TRBV7-2 and TRBJ1-2 provide the parts outside the CDR3, is GAGVSQSPSNKVTEKGKDVELRCDPISGHTALYWYRQSLGQGLEFLIYFQGNSAPDKSGLPSDRFSAERTGGSVSTLTIQRTQQEDSAVYLCASSLGAGGGDGYTFGSGTRLTVV.

The rearrangement joins TRBV11-2 to TRBJ1-6, with D perhaps TRBD1 (5 bases). CDR3 length equals 15 residues. The V gene lost 4 bases and the J gene lost 4 bases, with 11 bases spanning the gap. Germline V gene sequence: CDR1 SGHAT, CDR2 FQNNGV. CDR3 sequence (DNA): TGTGCCAGCAGCTCCGGGGGGGGGTATAATTCACCCCTCCACTTT. As protein: CASSSGGGYNSPLHF.